Listed below are T cell receptor beta chains from one sample, sequenced in a study of early T cells in non-severe SARS-CoV-2 infection. TCRdb re-analysed the 5' RACE reads in MiXCR, keeping a single row per CDR3 protein. The repertoire consists of 20,000 to 25,000 distinct CDR3 sequences, with about 4.5% occurring once and the leading ten covering roughly 15%. The sample taken for sequencing was whole blood. These receptors were obtained from an adult who was a healthcare worker with PCR-confirmed SARS-CoV-2 infection or an uninfected control (not recorded which). Each CDR3 is given with its conserved first and last residue. The order of the fields is D gene, clone size, J gene, V gene, CDR3 DNA, CDR3 protein. D genes are given only for firm matches. Some rows have no size entry. The others give once, few or many, or a class for an expanded clone.

d_call: NA
clone_size: few
j_call: TRBJ2-2
v_call: TRBV7-9
cdr3_nt: TGTGCCAGCAGCTTACGGGGGCCCTCTTCCGGGGAGCTGTTTTTT
cdr3_aa: CASSLRGPSSGELFF

d_call: NA
clone_size: many
j_call: TRBJ2-7
v_call: TRBV3-1
cdr3_nt: TGTGCCAGCAGCCAAGAATCCGGGCTCTCCTACGAGCAGTACTTC
cdr3_aa: CASSQESGLSYEQYF

d_call: NA
clone_size: medium-sized
j_call: TRBJ2-2
v_call: TRBV5-4
cdr3_nt: TGTGCCAGCAGCTCGGGGACCCCGGGTACCGGGGAGCTGTTTTTT
cdr3_aa: CASSSGTPGTGELFF

d_call: NA
clone_size: many
j_call: TRBJ1-1
v_call: TRBV29-1
cdr3_nt: TGCAGCGCCCCGAGCCAGGGGACTGAAGCTTTCTTT
cdr3_aa: CSAPSQGTEAFF

d_call: TRBD2
clone_size: many
j_call: TRBJ2-5
v_call: TRBV3-1
cdr3_nt: TGTGCCAGCAGCCAAGTGGGTAGCGGGGGCCCTCGAGAGACCCAGTACTTC
cdr3_aa: CASSQVGSGGPRETQYF

d_call: TRBD1
clone_size: many
j_call: TRBJ2-2
v_call: TRBV20-1
cdr3_nt: TGCAGTGCTAGAGAACCGGACAGGGACACCGGGGAGCTGTTTTTT
cdr3_aa: CSAREPDRDTGELFF

d_call: TRBD1
clone_size: few
j_call: TRBJ2-7
v_call: TRBV12-3/TRBV12-4
cdr3_nt: TGTGCCAGCAGGCGGACAGGGGTCTCCTACGAGCAGTACTTC
cdr3_aa: CASRRTGVSYEQYF

d_call: NA
clone_size: many
j_call: TRBJ1-5
v_call: TRBV7-2
cdr3_nt: TGTGCCAGCAGCTTTAACAATCAGCCCCAGCATTTT
cdr3_aa: CASSFNNQPQHF

d_call: TRBD2
clone_size: few
j_call: TRBJ2-5
v_call: TRBV7-3
cdr3_nt: TGTGCCAGCAGCTTAGCGGGGGGCCGCCAAGAGACCCAGTACTTC
cdr3_aa: CASSLAGGRQETQYF

d_call: TRBD2
clone_size: few
j_call: TRBJ2-1
v_call: TRBV29-1
cdr3_nt: TGCAGCGTTGATGGGAGTGAGGGACTATCCTACAATGAGCAGTTCTTC
cdr3_aa: CSVDGSEGLSYNEQFF

d_call: NA
clone_size: once
j_call: TRBJ2-2
v_call: TRBV6-5
cdr3_nt: TGTGCCAGCAGTTGCTCTCGACAAAGGGGGACCGGGGAGCTGTTTTTT
cdr3_aa: CASSCSRQRGTGELFF

d_call: NA
clone_size: NA
j_call: TRBJ2-5
v_call: TRBV9
cdr3_nt: TGTGCCAGCAGCGTAGGGGATGGGCAGGGGCAAGAGACCCAGTACTTC
cdr3_aa: CASSVGDGQGQETQYF

d_call: NA
clone_size: few
j_call: TRBJ1-6
v_call: TRBV6-6
cdr3_nt: TGTGCCAGCAGTTACGATGGCGGAGGGAATTCACCCCTCCACTTT
cdr3_aa: CASSYDGGGNSPLHF

d_call: NA
clone_size: medium-sized
j_call: TRBJ1-3
v_call: TRBV28
cdr3_nt: TGTGCCAGCAGTTTTGACCCTCTTGGGGGGCTGACCGGAAACACCATATATTTT
cdr3_aa: CASSFDPLGGLTGNTIYF

d_call: NA
clone_size: many
j_call: TRBJ2-2
v_call: TRBV6-4
cdr3_nt: TGTGCCAGCAGTCCTAAGGGGGGTACCGGGGAGCTGTTTTTT
cdr3_aa: CASSPKGGTGELFF

d_call: TRBD1
clone_size: many
j_call: TRBJ2-3
v_call: TRBV3-1
cdr3_nt: TGTGCCAGCAGTCTCCGGGACAGTTCAGATACGCAGTATTTT
cdr3_aa: CASSLRDSSDTQYF

d_call: NA
clone_size: few
j_call: TRBJ2-5
v_call: TRBV27
cdr3_nt: TGTGCCAGCAGTTTGGGCTATAGTTGGCTAGAGACCCAGTACTTC
cdr3_aa: CASSLGYSWLETQYF

d_call: TRBD1
clone_size: many
j_call: TRBJ1-2
v_call: TRBV4-1
cdr3_nt: TGCGCCAGCAGCCAAGGGGACAGGGGCGCAAACTATGGCTACACCTTC
cdr3_aa: CASSQGDRGANYGYTF

d_call: NA
clone_size: NA
j_call: TRBJ2-2
v_call: TRBV7-9
cdr3_nt: TGTGCCAGCAGCTACATTCGGGGCCGTACCGGGGAGCTGTTTTTT
cdr3_aa: CASSYIRGRTGELFF

d_call: NA
clone_size: NA
j_call: TRBJ1-5
v_call: TRBV19
cdr3_nt: TGTGCCAGTAGCCCGACCCGGTGGCCCCAGCATTTT
cdr3_aa: CASSPTRWPQHF

d_call: NA
clone_size: NA
j_call: TRBJ2-2
v_call: TRBV30
cdr3_nt: TGTGCCAGATCACCGGGACCGAACACCGGGGAGCTGTTTTTT
cdr3_aa: CARSPGPNTGELFF

d_call: NA
clone_size: NA
j_call: TRBJ1-5
v_call: TRBV28
cdr3_nt: TGTGCCAGCAGTTTACAGGGAGGGGGCAATCAGCCCCAGCATTTT
cdr3_aa: CASSLQGGGNQPQHF